A single sample is the source of the 18 T cell receptor beta chains below, sequenced in a study of human T cells and chemical hapten exposure. Before extraction, the whole blood was not fractionated, and total RNA was taken from it. Each CDR3 protein is one row after TCRdb ran MiXCR on the 5' RACE reads. The sample includes about 80,000 distinct CDR3 sequences, approximately 15% of them seen just once. The receptors were sampled from a female donor in good health.

This clonotype was recorded a few times. The J gene is TRBJ1-6, the V gene TRBV14; weak D call: TRBD1 (5 bases). With 4 bases removed from V and 10 bases from J, the gap between germline ends came to 20 bases. This CDR3 has 16 residues. Germline CDR1 SGHDN, CDR2 FVKESK. CDR3 bases: TGTGCCAGCAGCCGGGGGTTTGTTGTAGGGGAATCACCCCTCCACTTT. It codes for CASSRGFVVGESPLHF.

This clonotype has just one count. For the CDR3, the DNA is TGCAGCGTTGAGGATTGGAACTATGGCTACACCTTC. It encodes CSVEDWNYGYTF. The chain employs TRBV29-1 and TRBJ1-2; D gene uncertain. V lost 3 bases to trimming and J lost 2 bases, with 7 bases between them. This CDR3 contains 12 residues. Germline CDR1 reads SQVTM; CDR2 reads ANQGSEA.

This clonotype came up a few times. The genes are TRBV2 and TRBJ2-1; 10 bases align to TRBD2. Germline-derived CDR1 and CDR2 are SNHLY and FYNNEI. After removal of 4 bases from V and 0 bases from J, the junction contained 6 bases not matched to a gene. The CDR3 is 17 amino acids. CDR3 residues: CASSVAGGRSSYNEQFF. CDR3 nucleotides: TGTGCCAGCAGTGTAGCGGGGGGCCGAAGCTCCTACAATGAGCAGTTCTTC. Full variable domain (outside the CDR3, taken from reference TRBV2 and TRBJ2-1): EPEVTQTPSHQVTQMGQEVILRCVPISNHLYFYWYRQILGQKVEFLVSFYNNEISEKSEIFDDQFSVERPDGSNFTLKIRSTKLEDSAMYFCASSVAGGRSSYNEQFFGPGTRLTVL.

The gene calls are TRBV7-9 and TRBJ1-4; D uncertain. V was shortened by 2 bases and J by 8 bases, with 15 bases between the two germline ends. From germline, CDR1 is SEHNR and CDR2 FQNEAQ (reference sequence). The CDR3 has 15 amino acids. The chain's CDR3 is CASSLPAGFDEKLFF. The CDR3 bases are TGTGCCAGCAGCTTACCTGCGGGGTTTGACGAAAAACTGTTTTTT.

This chain links TRBV5-1 with TRBJ1-1, with no clear D. V was cut by 0 bases and J by 0 bases, with 9 bases left in between. Germline CDR1 is SGHRS and CDR2 is YFSETQ. The CDR3 contains 15 residues. Here the CDR3 DNA reads TGCGCCAGCAGCTTGGAGGCAGCCATGAACACTGAAGCTTTCTTT. Translating gives CASSLEAAMNTEAFF.

Only a few counts were recorded for this clonotype. The chain recombines TRBV28 with TRBJ2-2; the match to TRBD2 covers 12 bases. Germline CDR1 and CDR2: MDHEN and SYDVKM. V gave up 9 bases and J gave up 2 bases; unmatched junction bases: 10. The CDR3 has 17 amino acids. Here the CDR3 reads CASYSPGLAGNTGELFF. CDR3 in DNA: TGTGCCAGTTATTCCCCGGGACTAGCGGGTAACACCGGGGAGCTGTTTTTT.

The chain employs TRBV24-1 and TRBJ1-1, with 7 bases lining up with TRBD1. This CDR3 contains 17 residues. Germline V gene sequence: CDR1 KGHDR, CDR2 SFDVKD. V lost 7 bases, J lost 2 bases, and 15 bases stayed unmatched. The CDR3 DNA follows: TGTGCCACCAGGAGCTCCGGGACAGTAAAAGAAAACACTGAAGCTTTCTTT. Residues: CATRSSGTVKENTEAFF.

The chain uses TRBV4-2 and TRBJ2-7, with 8 nucleotides matching TRBD2. J was trimmed by 4 bases and V by 1 base; bases with no gene match: 9. Germline V CDR1 and CDR2: LGHNA, YNFKEQ. This CDR3 has 16 residues. Written as DNA, the CDR3 is TGTGCCAGCAGCCAAGTACTGGCTAGCGGGCTGTACGAGCAGTACTTC. This encodes CASSQVLASGLYEQYF.

CDR3 DNA sequence: TGTGCCAGCAGTCTTGAGACTAGCGGGAGCTACAATGAGCAGTTCTTC. This sequence encodes CASSLETSGSYNEQFF. This chain joins TRBV11-2 and TRBJ2-1; TRBD2 agrees at 12 bases. CDR3 length: 16 amino acids. J was trimmed by 3 bases and V by 6 bases; bases with no gene match: 6. CDR1 and CDR2 from the germline V gene are SGHAT and FQNNGV.

This clonotype was seen repeatedly, ten times or more. The chain uses TRBV7-2 and TRBJ1-2, with TRBD1 as a possible D gene (5 bases). The V gene lost 3 bases and the J gene lost 6 bases, with 17 bases spanning the gap. The CDR3 has 15 residues. Germline-derived CDR1 and CDR2 are SGHTA and FQGNSA. As DNA, the CDR3 is TGTGCCAGCAGCTTGCCCGGGGGAGCGAGGGATGGCTACACCTTC. This sequence encodes CASSLPGGARDGYTF. The full variable domain, completed using reference TRBV7-2 and TRBJ1-2, is GAGVSQSPSNKVTEKGKDVELRCDPISGHTALYWYRQSLGQGLEFLIYFQGNSAPDKSGLPSDRFSAERTGGSVSTLTIQRTQQEDSAVYLCASSLPGGARDGYTFGSGTRLTVV.

The rearrangement uses TRBV5-1 and TRBJ1-1; D not certain. CDR1 and CDR2 (germline): SGHRS, YFSETQ. V gave up 2 bases and J gave up 5 bases, with 19 bases separating them. This CDR3 is 16 amino acids long. This CDR3 reads CASSFGIKGIGTEAFF. The CDR3, as DNA: TGCGCCAGCAGCTTTGGAATTAAGGGTATAGGAACTGAAGCTTTCTTT.

J is TRBJ1-1 and V is TRBV12-3 or TRBV12-4; no firm D call. The V gene lost 3 bases and the J gene lost 5 bases, with 19 bases spanning the gap. The CDR3 loop spans 16 amino acids. The CDR3 spells CASSLLRVTTGTEAFF. The CDR3 DNA sequence: TGTGCCAGCAGTTTGTTACGGGTTACCACTGGGACTGAAGCTTTCTTT.

The sample holds a few counts of this clonotype. The CDR3 spells CSATGTARSYEQYF. CDR3 nucleotide sequence: TGCAGTGCTACTGGAACAGCAAGAAGCTACGAGCAGTACTTC. The chain combines TRBV20-1 with TRBJ2-7; D remains unclear. Germline assignment: CDR1 DFQATT and CDR2 SNEGSKA (reference sequence). The CDR3 length is 14 residues. Trimming removed 4 bases at V and 3 bases at J, with 16 bases between.

This clonotype was detected a few times. This chain uses TRBV6-5 with TRBJ2-3; 7 positions agree with TRBD2. The length of the CDR3 is 14 residues. Germline V gene data show CDR1 as MNHEY and CDR2 as SVGAGI. The V gene end was trimmed by 7 bases and the J gene end by 2 bases; junction bases not matched to a gene: 6. The CDR3 region is CASTSSGTTDTQYF. CDR3 DNA: TGTGCCAGCACCTCAAGCGGGACCACAGATACGCAGTATTTT.

The chain carries TRBV7-2 and TRBJ1-2; D not certain. The CDR3 extends over 13 amino acids. The V end lost 5 bases, the J end lost 2 bases, and 9 bases lay between the germline ends. The germline V gene has CDR1 SGHTA and CDR2 FQGNSA. CDR3 sequence: CASSRDWNYGYTF. For the CDR3, the DNA is TGTGCCAGCAGCCGCGACTGGAACTATGGCTACACCTTC.

This chain uses TRBV12-3 or TRBV12-4 with TRBJ1-6, with D possibly matching TRBD1 (5 bases). The CDR3 runs 14 residues. Trimming stripped 9 bases from V and 4 bases from J, with 13 bases between. CDR3 region: CASAQGPYNSPLHF. As DNA, the CDR3 is TGTGCCAGTGCCCAGGGCCCGTATAATTCACCCCTCCACTTT.

This clonotype was seen more than once but under ten times. This chain links TRBV28 with TRBJ2-1; no definite D call. Germline CDR1 reads MDHEN; CDR2 reads SYDVKM. V was clipped by 6 bases and J by 8 bases, with 17 bases between them. This CDR3 is built from 14 residues. The CDR3, as DNA: TGTGCCAGCAGACTTGACTCCTCCCTTGATGAGCAGTTCTTC. Its translation: CASRLDSSLDEQFF.

This clonotype has just a few counts. The genes are TRBV3-1 and TRBJ2-7; 10 bases line up with TRBD1. The germline V gene has CDR1 LGHDT and CDR2 YNNKEL (reference sequence). The ends lost 1 base at V and 6 bases at J; junction bases unmatched: 12. The CDR3 extends over 17 amino acids. The CDR3 DNA follows: TGTGCCAGCAGCCAAGCTTGGTCCGGGACAGGGGCTGGCGAGCAGTACTTC. As protein: CASSQAWSGTGAGEQYF.